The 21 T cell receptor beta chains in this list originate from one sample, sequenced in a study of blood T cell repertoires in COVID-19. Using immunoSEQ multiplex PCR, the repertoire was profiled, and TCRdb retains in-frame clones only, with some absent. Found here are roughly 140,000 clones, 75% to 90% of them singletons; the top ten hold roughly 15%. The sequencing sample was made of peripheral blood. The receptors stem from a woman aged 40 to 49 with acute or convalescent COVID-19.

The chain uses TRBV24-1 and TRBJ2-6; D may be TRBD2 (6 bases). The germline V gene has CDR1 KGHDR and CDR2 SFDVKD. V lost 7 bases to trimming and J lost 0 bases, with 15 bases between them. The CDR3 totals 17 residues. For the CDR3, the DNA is TGTGCCACCAGCCGCGCCGGGACTTACTCTGGGGCCAACGTCCTGACTTTC. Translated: CATSRAGTYSGANVLTF.

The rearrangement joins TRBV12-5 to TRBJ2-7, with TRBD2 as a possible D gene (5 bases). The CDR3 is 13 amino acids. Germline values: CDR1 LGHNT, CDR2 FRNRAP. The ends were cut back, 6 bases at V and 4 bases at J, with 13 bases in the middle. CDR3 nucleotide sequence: TGTGCTAGTGGCCCCGGACTTCTATACGAGCAGTACTTC. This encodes CASGPGLLYEQYF. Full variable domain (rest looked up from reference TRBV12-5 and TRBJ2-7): DARVTQTPRHKVTEMGQEVTMRCQPILGHNTVFWYRQTMMQGLELLAYFRNRAPLDDSGMPKDRFSAEMPDATLATLKIQPSEPRDSAVYFCASGPGLLYEQYFGPGTRLTVT.

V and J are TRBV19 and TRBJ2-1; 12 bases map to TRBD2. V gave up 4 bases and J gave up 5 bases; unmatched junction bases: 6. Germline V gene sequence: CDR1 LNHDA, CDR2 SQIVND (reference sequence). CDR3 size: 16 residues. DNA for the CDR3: TGTGCCAGTAGTACAGCGCTAGCGGGGGGGGACAATGAGCAGTTCTTC. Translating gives CASSTALAGGDNEQFF.

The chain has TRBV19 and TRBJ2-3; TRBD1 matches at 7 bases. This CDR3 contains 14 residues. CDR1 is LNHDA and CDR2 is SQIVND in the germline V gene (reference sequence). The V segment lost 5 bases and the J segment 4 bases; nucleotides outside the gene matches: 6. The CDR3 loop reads CASSDRAVADTQYF. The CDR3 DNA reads TGTGCCAGTAGTGACAGGGCCGTTGCAGATACGCAGTATTTT. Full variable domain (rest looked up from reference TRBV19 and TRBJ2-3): DGGITQSPKYLFRKEGQNVTLSCEQNLNHDAMYWYRQDPGQGLRLIYYSQIVNDFQKGDIAEGYSVSREKKESFPLTVTSAQKNPTAFYLCASSDRAVADTQYFGPGTRLTVL.

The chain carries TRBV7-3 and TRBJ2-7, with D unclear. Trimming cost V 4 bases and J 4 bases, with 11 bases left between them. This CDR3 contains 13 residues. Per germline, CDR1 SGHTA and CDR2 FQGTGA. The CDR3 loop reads CASSSTPDYEQYF. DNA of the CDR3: TGTGCCAGCAGCTCAACTCCAGATTACGAGCAGTACTTC.

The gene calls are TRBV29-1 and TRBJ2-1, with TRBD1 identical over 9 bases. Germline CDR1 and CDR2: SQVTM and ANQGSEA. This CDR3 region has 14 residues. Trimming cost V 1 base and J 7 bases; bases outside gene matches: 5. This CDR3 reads CSVEGTGVVNEQFF. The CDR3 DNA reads TGCAGCGTTGAAGGGACAGGGGTTGTTAATGAGCAGTTCTTC.

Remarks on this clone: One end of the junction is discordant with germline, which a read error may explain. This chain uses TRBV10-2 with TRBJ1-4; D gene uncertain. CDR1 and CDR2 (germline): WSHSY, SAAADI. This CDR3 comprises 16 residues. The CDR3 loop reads CASSLLRRRGNEKLFF. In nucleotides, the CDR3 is TGTGCCAGCAGTCTCCTCCGTCGGCGGGGTAATGAAAAACTGTTTTTT.

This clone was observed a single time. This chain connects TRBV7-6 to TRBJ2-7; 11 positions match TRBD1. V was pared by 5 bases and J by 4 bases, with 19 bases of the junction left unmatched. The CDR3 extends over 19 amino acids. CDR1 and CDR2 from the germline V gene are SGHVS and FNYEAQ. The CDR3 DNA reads TGTGCCAGCAGCCCCACCGGGACAGGGGGAGTAGCGGGACCGTACGAGCAGTACTTC. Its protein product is CASSPTGTGGVAGPYEQYF.

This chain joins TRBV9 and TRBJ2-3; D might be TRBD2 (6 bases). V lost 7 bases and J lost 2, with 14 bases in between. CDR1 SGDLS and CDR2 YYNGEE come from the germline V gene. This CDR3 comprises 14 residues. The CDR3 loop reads CASQGAGFTDTQYF. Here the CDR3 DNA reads TGTGCCAGCCAAGGGGCGGGGTTCACAGATACGCAGTATTTT.

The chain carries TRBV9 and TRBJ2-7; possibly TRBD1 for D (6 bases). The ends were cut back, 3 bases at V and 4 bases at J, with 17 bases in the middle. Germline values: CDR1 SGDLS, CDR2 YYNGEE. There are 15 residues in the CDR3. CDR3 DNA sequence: TGTGCCAGCAGCGGCCGGACAGCCAAATCTTACGAGCAGTACTTC. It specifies CASSGRTAKSYEQYF.

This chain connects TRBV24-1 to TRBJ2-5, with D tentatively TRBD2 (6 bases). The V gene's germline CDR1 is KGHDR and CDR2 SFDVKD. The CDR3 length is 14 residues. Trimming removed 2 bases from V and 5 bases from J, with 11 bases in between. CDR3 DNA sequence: TGTGCCACCAGTGATTCGGCCGGAGGGGAGACCCAGTACTTC. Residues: CATSDSAGGETQYF.

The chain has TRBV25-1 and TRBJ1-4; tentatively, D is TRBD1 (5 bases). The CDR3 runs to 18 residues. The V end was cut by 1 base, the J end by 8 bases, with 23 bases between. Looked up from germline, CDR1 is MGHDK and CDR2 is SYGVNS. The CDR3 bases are TGTGCCAGCAGTGAATCCCAACTTATAAGACGGGGGAGAGAAAAACTGTTTTTT. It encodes CASSESQLIRRGREKLFF.

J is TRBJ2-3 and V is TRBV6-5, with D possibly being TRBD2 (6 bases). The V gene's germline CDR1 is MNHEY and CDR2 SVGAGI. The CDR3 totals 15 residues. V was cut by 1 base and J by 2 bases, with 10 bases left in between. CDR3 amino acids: CASSYYAGLTDTQYF. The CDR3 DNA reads TGTGCCAGCAGTTACTATGCGGGACTCACAGATACGCAGTATTTT.

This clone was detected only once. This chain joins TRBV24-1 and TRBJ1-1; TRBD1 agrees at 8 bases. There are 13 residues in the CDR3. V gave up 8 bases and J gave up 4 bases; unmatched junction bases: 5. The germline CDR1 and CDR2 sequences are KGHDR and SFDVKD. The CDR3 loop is CATTTGGSTEAFF. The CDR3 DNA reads TGTGCCACCACAACAGGGGGTAGCACTGAAGCTTTCTTT.

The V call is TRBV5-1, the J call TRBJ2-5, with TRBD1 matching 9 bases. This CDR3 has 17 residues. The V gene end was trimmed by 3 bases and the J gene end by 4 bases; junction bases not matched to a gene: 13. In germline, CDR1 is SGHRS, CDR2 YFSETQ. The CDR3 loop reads CASSWEPLQGARETQYF. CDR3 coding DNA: TGCGCCAGCAGCTGGGAGCCCCTACAGGGGGCGCGAGAGACCCAGTACTTC.

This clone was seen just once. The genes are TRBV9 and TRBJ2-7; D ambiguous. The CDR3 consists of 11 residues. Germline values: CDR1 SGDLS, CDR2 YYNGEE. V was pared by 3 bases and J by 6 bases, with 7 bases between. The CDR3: CASSGGLEQYF. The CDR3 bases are TGTGCCAGCAGCGGAGGTCTCGAGCAGTACTTC. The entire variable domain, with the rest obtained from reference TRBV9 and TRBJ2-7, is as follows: DSGVTQTPKHLITATGQRVTLRCSPRSGDLSVYWYQQSLDQGLQFLIQYYNGEERAKGNILERFSAQQFPDLHSELNLSSLELGDSALYFCASSGGLEQYFGPGTRLTVT.

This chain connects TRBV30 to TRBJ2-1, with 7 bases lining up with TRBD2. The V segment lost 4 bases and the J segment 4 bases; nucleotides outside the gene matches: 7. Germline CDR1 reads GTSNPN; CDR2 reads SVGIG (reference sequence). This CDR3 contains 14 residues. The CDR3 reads CAWMGGSVYNEQFF. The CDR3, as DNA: TGTGCCTGGATGGGCGGGAGTGTTTACAATGAGCAGTTCTTC.

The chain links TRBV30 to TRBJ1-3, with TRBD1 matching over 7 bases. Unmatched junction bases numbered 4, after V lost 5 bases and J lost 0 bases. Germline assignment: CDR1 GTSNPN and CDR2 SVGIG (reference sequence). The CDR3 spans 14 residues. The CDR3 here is CAWHRDSSGNTIYF. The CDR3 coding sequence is TGTGCCTGGCACCGGGACAGCTCTGGAAACACCATATATTTT.

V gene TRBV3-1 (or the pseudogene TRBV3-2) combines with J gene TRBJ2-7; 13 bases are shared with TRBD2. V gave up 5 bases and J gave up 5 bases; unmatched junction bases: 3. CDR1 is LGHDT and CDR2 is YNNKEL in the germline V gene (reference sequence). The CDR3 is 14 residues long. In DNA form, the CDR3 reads TGTGCCAGCAGCGGGACTAGCGGGAACCACGAGCAGTACTTC. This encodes CASSGTSGNHEQYF.

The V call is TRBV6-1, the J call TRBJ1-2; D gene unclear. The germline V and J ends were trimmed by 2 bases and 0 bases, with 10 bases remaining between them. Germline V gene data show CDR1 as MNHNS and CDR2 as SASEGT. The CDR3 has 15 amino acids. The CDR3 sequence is CASSEKTFPNYGYTF. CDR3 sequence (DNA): TGTGCCAGCAGTGAAAAGACTTTTCCTAACTATGGCTACACCTTC.

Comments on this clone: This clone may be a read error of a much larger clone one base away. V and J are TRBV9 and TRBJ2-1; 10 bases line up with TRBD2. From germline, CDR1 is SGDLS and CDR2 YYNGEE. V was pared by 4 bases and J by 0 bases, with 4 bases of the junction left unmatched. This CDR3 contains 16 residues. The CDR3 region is CASSPSSGSSYNEQFF. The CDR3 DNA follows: TGTGCCAGCAGCCCGTCTAGCGGGAGCTCCTACAATGAGCAGTTCTTC.